The 21 T cell receptor beta chains given below trace back to one sample, sequenced in a study of T cells in tuberculosis. The data were produced by immunoSEQ multiplex PCR, yet TCRdb's version contains in-frame clones alone and is incomplete. Of about 31,000 clones in the sample, roughly 97% are singletons; the top ten hold roughly 6.2%. The specimen was PBMCs. The receptors were gathered from a donor aged 10 to 29 with latent tuberculosis or without tuberculosis infection.

The chain couples TRBV18 to TRBJ1-2, with D maybe TRBD1 (6 bases). Germline V lookup: CDR1 KGHSH, CDR2 LQKENI. The CDR3 spans 13 residues. V was trimmed by 3 bases and J by 2 bases, leaving 7 bases between them. The CDR3 is CASSPTGNYGYTF. The CDR3 coding sequence is TGTGCCAGCTCACCTACAGGGAACTATGGCTACACCTTC.

The CDR3 protein is CASSPASIQETQYF. Here the CDR3 DNA reads TGTGCCAGCAGCCCCGCCAGTATACAAGAGACCCAGTACTTC. The V gene is TRBV6-5, the J gene TRBJ2-5, with D unclear. The CDR3 totals 14 residues. The germline CDR1 and CDR2 sequences are MNHEY and SVGAGI. Trimming shortened V by 6 bases and J by 2 bases, and 13 bases separated the two germline ends.

This rearrangement joins TRBV9 to TRBJ2-7; D unclear. V was shortened by 4 bases and J by 3 bases, with 11 bases between the two germline ends. CDR1 is SGDLS, CDR2 YYNGEE, per germline. The length of the CDR3 is 13 residues. This CDR3 is CASSKSDGYEQYF. The CDR3 region has the DNA TGTGCCAGCAGCAAAAGCGACGGCTACGAGCAGTACTTC.

The rearrangement links TRBV2 to TRBJ2-7; 9 bases fit TRBD2. This CDR3 region has 15 residues. V lost 2 bases to trimming and J lost 4 bases; unmatched junction nucleotides: 6. Per germline, CDR1 SNHLY and CDR2 FYNNEI. This CDR3 reads CASSEQRAGGYEQYF. CDR3 nucleotides: TGTGCCAGCAGTGAACAACGAGCGGGAGGTTACGAGCAGTACTTC.

This clone appeared a single time. The chain joins TRBV5-1 to TRBJ1-1; TRBD1 aligns across 7 bases. Germline values: CDR1 SGHRS, CDR2 YFSETQ. V shed 0 bases, J shed 11 bases, and the junction held 7 bases outside the gene matches. The CDR3 loop spans 13 amino acids. CDR3 DNA sequence: TGCGCCAGCAGCTTGGAGCGACAGGGTGAGGCTTTCTTT. This translates into CASSLERQGEAFF.

The chain is built from TRBV19 and TRBJ2-3; 12 positions agree with TRBD2. CDR3 length equals 15 residues. V lost 6 bases to trimming and J lost 5 bases; unmatched junction nucleotides: 6. Germline loops: CDR1 LNHDA, CDR2 SQIVND (reference sequence). The CDR3 DNA is TGTGCCAGTAGACGGACTAGCGGGGCGGGAGATACGCAGTATTTT. Translating gives CASRRTSGAGDTQYF.

The gene calls are TRBV4-1 and TRBJ1-4, with D possibly matching TRBD1 (6 bases). The CDR3 covers 16 residues. Trimming left V 4 bases short and J 0 bases short, with 12 bases between. In germline, CDR1 is MGHRA, CDR2 YSYEKL. As DNA, the CDR3 is TGCGCCAGCAGCCCTGGACAGCCGGCAACTAATGAAAAACTGTTTTTT. Residues: CASSPGQPATNEKLFF.

The V gene is TRBV5-5, the J gene TRBJ2-3; D is possibly TRBD2 (5 bases). Trimming cost V 3 bases and J 4 bases, with 6 bases left between them. Per germline, CDR1 SGHKS and CDR2 YYEKEE (reference sequence). This CDR3 region has 12 residues. The CDR3 coding sequence is TGTGCCAGCAGCTATAGCGCAGATACGCAGTATTTT. Residues: CASSYSADTQYF.

The rearrangement links TRBV7-8 to TRBJ2-6, with 7 bases aligning to TRBD2. The V segment lost 3 bases and the J segment 0 bases; nucleotides outside the gene matches: 8. CDR1 is SGHVS, CDR2 FQNEAQ, per germline. This CDR3 spans 18 amino acids. DNA for the CDR3: TGTGCCAGCAGCTTCGTCGGGGAGGGAATCTCTGGGGCCAACGTCCTGACTTTC. Translating gives CASSFVGEGISGANVLTF.

CDR3 in amino acids: CAWSVTSAGKLSLSYNEQFF. Here the CDR3 DNA reads TGTGCCTGGAGTGTAACATCGGCGGGAAAATTATCTCTTTCCTACAATGAGCAGTTCTTC. The chain has TRBV30 and TRBJ2-1; D possibly corresponds to TRBD2 (6 bases). Germline CDR1 GTSNPN, CDR2 SVGIG (reference sequence). V gave up 0 bases and J gave up 1 base, with 25 bases separating them. CDR3 length: 20 amino acids.

This chain uses TRBV6-1 with TRBJ1-1; TRBD1 aligns across 7 bases. The V gene's germline CDR1 is MNHNS and CDR2 SASEGT. The CDR3 length is 13 residues. V trimming: 7 bases; J trimming: 2 bases; junction bases outside the gene matches: 4. In nucleotides, the CDR3 is TGTGCCAGCAAGACAGGGATAAACACTGAAGCTTTCTTT. Protein: CASKTGINTEAFF.

V usage is TRBV30 and J usage is TRBJ1-1, with unresolved D. The CDR3 contains 13 residues. Trimming removed 4 bases from V and 5 bases from J, with 14 bases in between. Germline loops: CDR1 GTSNPN, CDR2 SVGIG (reference sequence). CDR3 amino acids: CAWNIDWSTEAFF. In DNA, the CDR3 is TGTGCCTGGAATATCGACTGGTCGACTGAAGCTTTCTTT.

The chain employs TRBV5-1 and TRBJ2-1; D is unclear. The germline V gene has CDR1 SGHRS and CDR2 YFSETQ. The ends were cut back, 1 base at V and 1 base at J, with 12 bases in the middle. CDR3 size: 16 residues. This CDR3 reads CASSLHVSLSYNEQFF. The CDR3 region has the DNA TGCGCCAGCAGCTTGCACGTTAGCTTATCCTACAATGAGCAGTTCTTC.

The chain joins TRBV6-1 to TRBJ1-4; the D is unclear. The CDR3 loop spans 14 amino acids. Per germline, CDR1 MNHNS and CDR2 SASEGT. V dropped 5 bases and J dropped 0 bases, with 7 bases sitting between them. CDR3 residues: CASSTGTTNEKLFF. The CDR3 DNA reads as TGTGCCAGCAGTACCGGGACAACTAATGAAAAACTGTTTTTT.

This rearrangement joins TRBV5-1 to TRBJ2-3; 12 bases map to TRBD2. V lost 0 bases to trimming and J lost 3 bases; unmatched junction nucleotides: 2. The CDR3 runs to 16 residues. Germline values: CDR1 SGHRS, CDR2 YFSETQ. Written as DNA, the CDR3 is TGCGCCAGCAGCTTGGATCTAGCGGGGGGGACAGATACGCAGTATTTT. Amino acid sequence: CASSLDLAGGTDTQYF.

The J gene is TRBJ1-5, the V gene TRBV30; 7 bases agree with TRBD1. V lost 4 bases, J lost 1 base, and 4 bases stayed unmatched. CDR1 is GTSNPN, CDR2 SVGIG, per germline (reference sequence). This CDR3 region has 14 residues. Written as DNA, the CDR3 is TGTGCCTGGAACGCGGGACAGAGCAATCAGCCCCAGCATTTT. Translated: CAWNAGQSNQPQHF.

The chain employs TRBV5-4 and TRBJ2-1, with 13 bases identical to TRBD2. Germline lookup yields CDR1 SGHNT and CDR2 YYREEE (reference sequence). The CDR3 has 14 amino acids. J was trimmed by 7 bases and V by 4 bases; bases with no gene match: 2. CDR3 loop: CASSGTSGINEQFF. The CDR3 DNA follows: TGTGCCAGCAGCGGGACTAGCGGGATTAATGAGCAGTTCTTC.

The chain has TRBV28 and TRBJ2-7; no reliable D call. Germline CDR1 MDHEN, CDR2 SYDVKM. This CDR3 has 15 amino acids. V was pared by 2 bases and J by 1 base, with 12 bases between. For the CDR3, the DNA is TGTGCCAGCAGTTTAAGCTTGTTTTCGTCCTACGAGCAGTACTTC. Encoded protein: CASSLSLFSSYEQYF.

The rearrangement uses TRBV5-6 and TRBJ2-3; 7 bases are shared with TRBD2. The V gene end was trimmed by 4 bases and the J gene end by 8 bases; junction bases not matched to a gene: 10. CDR3 size: 14 residues. Germline loops: CDR1 SGHDT, CDR2 YYEEEE. The DNA of the CDR3 is TGTGCCAGCAGCCCGGGGGGTAGGATGGGTACGCAGTATTTT. It translates to CASSPGGRMGTQYF.

The V gene is TRBV28, the J gene TRBJ2-7, with D possibly matching TRBD1 (6 bases). Germline V gene data show CDR1 as MDHEN and CDR2 as SYDVKM. Trimming left V 1 base short and J 2 bases short, with 9 bases between. This CDR3 is built from 14 residues. The CDR3 loop reads CASSLSGATYEQYF. The DNA for the CDR3 is TGTGCCAGCAGTTTATCAGGGGCCACCTACGAGCAGTACTTC.

The chain carries TRBV7-6 and TRBJ2-2; 9 positions agree with TRBD2. CDR1 and CDR2 (germline): SGHVS, FNYEAQ. The CDR3 covers 15 residues. V was clipped by 2 bases and J by 6 bases; unmatched bases: 4. The CDR3 spells CASSLIAGGAGELFF. CDR3 DNA: TGTGCCAGCAGCTTAATTGCGGGAGGGGCCGGGGAGCTGTTTTTT. Variable domain in full (rest from reference TRBV7-6 and TRBJ2-2): GAGVSQSPRYKVTKRGQDVALRCDPISGHVSLYWYRQALGQGPEFLTYFNYEAQQDKSGLPNDRFSAERPEGSISTLTIQRTEQRDSAMYRCASSLIAGGAGELFFGEGSRLTVL.